Described below is a single T cell receptor beta chain sequence and its context. Its specificity is unknown. This specimen belongs to a study of CD8 T cells in Susac syndrome. Study-level results: The authors found no clonal expansion in Susac syndrome CD4+ T cell repertoires.

The authors reverse transcribed roughly 0.5 to 1 ug RNA with random hexamers. TCR beta CDR3 was amplified by immunoSEQ covering 54 Vbeta and 13 Jbeta. Each CDR3 protein is one row after TCRdb ran MiXCR on the immunoSEQ multiplex PCR reads. The sample holds approximately 190,000 distinct CDR3 sequences, around 95% seen once. This CDR3 comprises 15 residues. V lost 0 bases to trimming and J lost 0 bases, with 10 bases between them. Germline CDR1 is SGDLS and CDR2 is YYNGEE. Sample: CD4+ T cells from PBMCs. This chain connects TRBV9 to TRBJ2-7; D unresolved. This receptor was identified in a human donor with Susac syndrome. CDR3 coding DNA: TGTGCCAGCAGCGTAGGTGGTGGGGTCTCCTACGAGCAGTACTTC. It yields the protein CASSVGGGVSYEQYF.